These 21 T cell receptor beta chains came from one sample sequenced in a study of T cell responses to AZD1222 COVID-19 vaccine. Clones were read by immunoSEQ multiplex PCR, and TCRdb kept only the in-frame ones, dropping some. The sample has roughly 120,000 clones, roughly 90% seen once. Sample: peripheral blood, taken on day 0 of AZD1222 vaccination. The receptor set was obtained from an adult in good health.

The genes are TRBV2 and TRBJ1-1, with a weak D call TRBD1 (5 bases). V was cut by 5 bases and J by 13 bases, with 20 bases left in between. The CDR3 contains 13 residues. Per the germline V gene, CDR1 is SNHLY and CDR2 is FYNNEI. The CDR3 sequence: CASSQEGTGVSFF. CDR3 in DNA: TGTGCCAGCAGTCAAGAGGGAACAGGAGTCAGTTTCTTT.

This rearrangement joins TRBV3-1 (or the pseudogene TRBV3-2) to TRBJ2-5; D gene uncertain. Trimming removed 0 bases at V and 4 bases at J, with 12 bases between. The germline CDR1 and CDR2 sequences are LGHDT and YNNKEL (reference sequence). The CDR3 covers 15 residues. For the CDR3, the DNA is TGTGCCAGCAGCCAAGATTGGGCAGCTTCAGAGACCCAGTACTTC. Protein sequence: CASSQDWAASETQYF.

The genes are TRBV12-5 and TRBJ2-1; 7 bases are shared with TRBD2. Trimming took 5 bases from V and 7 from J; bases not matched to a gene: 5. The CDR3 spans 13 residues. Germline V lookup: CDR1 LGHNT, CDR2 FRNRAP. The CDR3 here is CASGASGINEQFF. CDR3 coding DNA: TGTGCTAGTGGTGCCAGCGGGATAAATGAGCAGTTCTTC.

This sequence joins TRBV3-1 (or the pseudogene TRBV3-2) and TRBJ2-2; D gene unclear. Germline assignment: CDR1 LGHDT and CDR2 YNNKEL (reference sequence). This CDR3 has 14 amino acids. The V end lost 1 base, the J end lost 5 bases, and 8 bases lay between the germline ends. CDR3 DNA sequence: TGTGCCAGCAGCCAAGGTCCAACGACCGGGGAGCTGTTTTTT. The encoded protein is CASSQGPTTGELFF.

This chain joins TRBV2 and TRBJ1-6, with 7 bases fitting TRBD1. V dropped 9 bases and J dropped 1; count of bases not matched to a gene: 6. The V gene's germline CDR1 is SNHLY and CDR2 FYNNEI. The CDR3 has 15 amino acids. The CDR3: CARQTGSSYNSPLHF. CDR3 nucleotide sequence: TGTGCCAGGCAGACAGGGAGTTCCTATAATTCACCCCTCCACTTT.

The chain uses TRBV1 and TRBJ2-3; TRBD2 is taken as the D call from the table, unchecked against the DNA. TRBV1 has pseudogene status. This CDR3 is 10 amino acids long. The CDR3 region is CTMSSGGGYF. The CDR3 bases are TGCACCATGTCATCGGGGGGCGGGTATTTT.

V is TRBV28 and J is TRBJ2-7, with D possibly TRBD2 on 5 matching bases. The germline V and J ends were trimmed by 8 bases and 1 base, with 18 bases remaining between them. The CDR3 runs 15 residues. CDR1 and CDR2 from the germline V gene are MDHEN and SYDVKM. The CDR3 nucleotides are TGTGCCAGCGGCAATTCGGGGTATCGGTCCTACGAGCAGTACTTC. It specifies CASGNSGYRSYEQYF.

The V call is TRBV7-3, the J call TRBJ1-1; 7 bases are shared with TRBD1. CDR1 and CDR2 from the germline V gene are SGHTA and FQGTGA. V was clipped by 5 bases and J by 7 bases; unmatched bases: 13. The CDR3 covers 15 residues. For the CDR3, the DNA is TGTGCCAGCAGCCTCTACAAACAGGGGTTGAGTGAAGCTTTCTTT. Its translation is CASSLYKQGLSEAFF.

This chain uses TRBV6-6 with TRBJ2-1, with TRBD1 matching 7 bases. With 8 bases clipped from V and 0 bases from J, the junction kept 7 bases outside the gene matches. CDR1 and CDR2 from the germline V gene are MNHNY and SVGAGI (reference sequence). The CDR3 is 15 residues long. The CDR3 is CASRQGGSSYNEQFF. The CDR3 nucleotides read TGTGCCAGCCGCCAAGGGGGCAGCTCCTACAATGAGCAGTTCTTC.

The CDR3 DNA reads TGTGCCTGGGGGGGACAGACTAATTCACCCCTCCACTTT. Translating it yields CAWGGQTNSPLHF. This chain uses TRBV30 with TRBJ1-6; 7 nucleotides agree with TRBD1. Germline values: CDR1 GTSNPN, CDR2 SVGIG (reference sequence). V shed 5 bases and J 6 bases; nucleotides not matched to a gene: 4. The CDR3 is 13 residues long.

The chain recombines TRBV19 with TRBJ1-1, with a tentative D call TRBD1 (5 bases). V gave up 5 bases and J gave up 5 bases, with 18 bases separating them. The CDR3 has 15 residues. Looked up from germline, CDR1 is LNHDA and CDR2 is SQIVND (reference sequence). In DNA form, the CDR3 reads TGTGCCAGTAGTTTCATGGGGCGGGGAGCTACTGAAGCTTTCTTT. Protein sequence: CASSFMGRGATEAFF.

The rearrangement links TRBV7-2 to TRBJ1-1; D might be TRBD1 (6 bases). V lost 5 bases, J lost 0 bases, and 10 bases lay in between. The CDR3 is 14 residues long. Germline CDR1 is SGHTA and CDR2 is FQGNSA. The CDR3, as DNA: TGTGCCAGCAGCGAAGGACAGATGAACACTGAAGCTTTCTTT. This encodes CASSEGQMNTEAFF.

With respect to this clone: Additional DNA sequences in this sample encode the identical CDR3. The CDR3 region has the DNA TGTGCCAGCAGTTCCGGACAGGGAGGGTATGGCTACACCTTC. This encodes CASSSGQGGYGYTF. V gene TRBV28 combines with J gene TRBJ1-2, with TRBD1 identical over 8 bases. Germline V gives CDR1 MDHEN, CDR2 SYDVKM. With V trimmed by 4 bases and J by 5 bases, 6 bases remained unmatched. The CDR3 has 14 residues.

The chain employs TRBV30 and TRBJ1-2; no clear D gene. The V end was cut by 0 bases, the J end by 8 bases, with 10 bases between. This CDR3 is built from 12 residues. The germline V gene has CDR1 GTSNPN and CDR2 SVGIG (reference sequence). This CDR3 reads CAWSVGRNGYTF. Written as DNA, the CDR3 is TGTGCCTGGAGTGTCGGTAGGAACGGCTACACCTTC.

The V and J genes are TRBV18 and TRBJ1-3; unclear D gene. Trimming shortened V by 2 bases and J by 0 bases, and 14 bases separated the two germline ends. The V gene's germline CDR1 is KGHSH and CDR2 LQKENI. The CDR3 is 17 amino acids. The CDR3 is CASSPGGGAASGNTIYF. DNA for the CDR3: TGTGCCAGCTCACCAGGAGGTGGAGCTGCCTCTGGAAACACCATATATTTT.

CDR3 region: CASGPNGAGANVLTF. Written as DNA, the CDR3 is TGTGCCAGCGGCCCTAACGGGGCTGGGGCCAACGTCCTGACTTTC. This chain links TRBV7-9 with TRBJ2-6, with D possibly matching TRBD2 (5 bases). Trimming shortened V by 8 bases and J by 2 bases, and 13 bases separated the two germline ends. This CDR3 region has 15 residues. Germline V CDR1 and CDR2: SEHNR, FQNEAQ (reference sequence).

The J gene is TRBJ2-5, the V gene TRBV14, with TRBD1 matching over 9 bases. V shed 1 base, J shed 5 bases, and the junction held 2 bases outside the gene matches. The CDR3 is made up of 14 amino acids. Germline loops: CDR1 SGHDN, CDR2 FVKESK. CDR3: CASSQGTGAETQYF. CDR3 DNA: TGTGCCAGCAGCCAAGGGACAGGGGCCGAGACCCAGTACTTC.

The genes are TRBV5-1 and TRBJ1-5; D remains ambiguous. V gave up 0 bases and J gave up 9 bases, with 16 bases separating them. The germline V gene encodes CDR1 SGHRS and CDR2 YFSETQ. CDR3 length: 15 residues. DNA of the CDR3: TGCGCCAGCAGCTTGGACTCCCGGGGTGAGTCGCCCCAGCATTTT. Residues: CASSLDSRGESPQHF.

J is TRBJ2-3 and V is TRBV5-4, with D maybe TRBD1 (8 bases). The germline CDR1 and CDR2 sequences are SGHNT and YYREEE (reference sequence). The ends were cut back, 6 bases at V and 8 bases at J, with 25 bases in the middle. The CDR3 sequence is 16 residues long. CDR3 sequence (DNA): TGTGCCAGCACTACAGGGGGGGGAGGCCTTTACGGTACGCAGTATTTT. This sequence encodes CASTTGGGGLYGTQYF.

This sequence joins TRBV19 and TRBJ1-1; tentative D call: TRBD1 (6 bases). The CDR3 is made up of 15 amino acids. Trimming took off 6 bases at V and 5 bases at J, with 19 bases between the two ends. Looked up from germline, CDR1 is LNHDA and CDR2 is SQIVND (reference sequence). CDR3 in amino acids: CASSPRPGVGTEAFF. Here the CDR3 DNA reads TGTGCCAGTAGCCCACGGCCAGGGGTAGGAACTGAAGCTTTCTTT.

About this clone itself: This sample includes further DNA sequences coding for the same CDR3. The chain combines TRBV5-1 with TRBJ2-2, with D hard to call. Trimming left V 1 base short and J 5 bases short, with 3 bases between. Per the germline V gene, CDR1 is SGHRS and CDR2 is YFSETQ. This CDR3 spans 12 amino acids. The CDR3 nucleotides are TGCGCCAGCAGCTTGAATACCGGGGAGCTGTTTTTT. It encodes CASSLNTGELFF.